This TCR beta chain was sequenced for a study of T cell repertoires in cytomegalovirus infection. In the study overall: Matching HLA type and CMV infection were both indicated by public TCR beta signatures. Study-wide results and limits: Clonotypes of TCR beta that were HLA-C-restricted and CMV-specific dominated the ex vivo response. Public TCR beta family frequency separated CMV-and-HLA carriers, including in an independent cohort.

In the case of this clonotype: Its specificity is not known.

The CDR3 length is 16 residues. V lost 0 bases, J lost 6 bases, and 17 bases lay in between. Germline assignment: CDR1 MNHNS and CDR2 SASEGT. TCRdb passed the reads through MiXCR, listing each CDR3 protein once. The sample consists of approximately 550,000 distinct CDR3 sequences, 16% of them appearing once. The V gene is TRBV6-1, the J gene TRBJ1-1, with unresolved D. Specimen: CD8+ T cells from PBMCs. The sequence was obtained from a human donor in good health (CMV status not recorded). Some clones in this sample may be carry-over from other donors' samples. Here the CDR3 reads CASSEAEEGMSAEAFF. DNA for the CDR3: TGTGCCAGCAGTGAAGCGGAGGAGGGAATGAGCGCTGAAGCTTTCTTT.